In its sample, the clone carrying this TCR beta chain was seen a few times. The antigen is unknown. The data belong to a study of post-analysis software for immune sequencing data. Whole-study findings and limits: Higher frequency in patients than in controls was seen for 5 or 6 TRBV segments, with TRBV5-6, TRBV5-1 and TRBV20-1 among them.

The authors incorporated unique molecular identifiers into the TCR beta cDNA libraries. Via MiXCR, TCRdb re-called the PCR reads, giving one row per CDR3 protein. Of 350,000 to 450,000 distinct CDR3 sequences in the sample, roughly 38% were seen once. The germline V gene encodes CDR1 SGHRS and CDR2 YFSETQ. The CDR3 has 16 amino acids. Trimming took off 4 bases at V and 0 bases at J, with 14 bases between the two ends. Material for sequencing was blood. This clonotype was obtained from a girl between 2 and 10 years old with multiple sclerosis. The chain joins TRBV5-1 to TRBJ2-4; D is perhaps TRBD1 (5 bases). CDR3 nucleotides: TGCGCCAGCAGCCGCGACAGTCCCATAGCCAAAAACATTCAGTACTTC. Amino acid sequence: CASSRDSPIAKNIQYF.